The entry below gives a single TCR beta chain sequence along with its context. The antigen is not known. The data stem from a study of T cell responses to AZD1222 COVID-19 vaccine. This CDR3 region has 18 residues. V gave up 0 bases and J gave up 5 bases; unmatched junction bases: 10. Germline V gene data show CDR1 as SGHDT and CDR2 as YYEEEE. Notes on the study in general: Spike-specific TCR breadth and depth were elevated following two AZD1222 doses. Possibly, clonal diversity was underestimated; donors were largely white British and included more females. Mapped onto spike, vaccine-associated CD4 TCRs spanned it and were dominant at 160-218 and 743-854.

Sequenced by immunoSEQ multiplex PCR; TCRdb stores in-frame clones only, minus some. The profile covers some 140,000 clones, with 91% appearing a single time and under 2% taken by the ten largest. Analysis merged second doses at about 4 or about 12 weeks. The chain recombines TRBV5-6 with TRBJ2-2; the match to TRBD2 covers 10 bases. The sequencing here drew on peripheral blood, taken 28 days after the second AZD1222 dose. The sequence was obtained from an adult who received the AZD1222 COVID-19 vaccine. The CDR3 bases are TGTGCCAGCAGCTTGGCCGCGGTAGCGGGGGGCCCTACCGGGGAGCTGTTTTTT. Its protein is CASSLAAVAGGPTGELFF.